This entry describes one TCR beta chain. The antigen is unknown. V shed 4 bases, J shed 2 bases, and the junction held 15 bases outside the gene matches. The germline V gene has CDR1 SGHRS and CDR2 YFSETQ. This CDR3 region has 18 residues. Both iRepertoire HTBI primers and Arm-PCR of CDR3 regions were used to build the TCR beta libraries. TCRdb itself ran the multiplex PCR reads through MiXCR, one entry per CDR3 protein. The repertoire holds roughly 360,000 distinct CDR3 sequences, with less than 30% as singletons. This sample was taken from a study of regulatory T cells in long-lasting Graves disease. Broader study findings: TRBV28, TRBJ1-2 and TRBJ2-5 were favored in persistent disease. The TCR repertoire of persistent Graves' patients was less diverse than that of newly diagnosed ones. In persistent patients, shared public clonotypes (under 3,000) outnumbered those in new patients (966).

Time point in this sample: persistent/refractory GD, antithyroid drugs over 5 years with positive TRAb. PBMC-extracted RNA yielded the TCR library. As a group, patients came from one endocrinology department in Xi'an, China. The sequence was obtained from a woman in her thirties or forties with Graves disease. The material was peripheral blood mononuclear cells (PBMCs), obtained when the disease was refractory, from a patient treated with antithyroid drugs. This chain uses TRBV5-1 with TRBJ2-5; TRBD1 matches at 9 bases. CDR3 in DNA: TGCGCCAGCAGCCTCTTTTCCGGGACAGGGCTCCTTCAAGAGACCCAGTACTTC. It yields the protein CASSLFSGTGLLQETQYF.